This TCR beta chain was captured in a study of T-cell memory formation after mild COVID-19. V lost 3 bases, J lost 0 bases, and 4 bases stayed unmatched. This CDR3 has 18 amino acids. This clonotype came up a few times. From the 5' RACE reads, TCRdb called clonotypes with MiXCR, one entry per CDR3 protein. The table lists hundreds of thousands of distinct CDR3 sequences, approximately 15% of them singletons. This sequence was found in a man between 18 and 29 years old who had mild COVID-19 (a few samples of this study predate the infection). Cell type and time point are not known. This chain joins TRBV23-1 and TRBJ2-6; TRBD1 matches at 11 bases. TRBV23-1 carries the ORF label, with uncertain function. The specimen was PBMCs or a T cell subset sorted from them (not recorded which). The CDR3 spells CASSHRTGGRSGANVLTF. DNA for the CDR3: TGCGCCAGCAGTCACCGGACAGGGGGCCGCTCTGGGGCCAACGTCCTGACTTTC.